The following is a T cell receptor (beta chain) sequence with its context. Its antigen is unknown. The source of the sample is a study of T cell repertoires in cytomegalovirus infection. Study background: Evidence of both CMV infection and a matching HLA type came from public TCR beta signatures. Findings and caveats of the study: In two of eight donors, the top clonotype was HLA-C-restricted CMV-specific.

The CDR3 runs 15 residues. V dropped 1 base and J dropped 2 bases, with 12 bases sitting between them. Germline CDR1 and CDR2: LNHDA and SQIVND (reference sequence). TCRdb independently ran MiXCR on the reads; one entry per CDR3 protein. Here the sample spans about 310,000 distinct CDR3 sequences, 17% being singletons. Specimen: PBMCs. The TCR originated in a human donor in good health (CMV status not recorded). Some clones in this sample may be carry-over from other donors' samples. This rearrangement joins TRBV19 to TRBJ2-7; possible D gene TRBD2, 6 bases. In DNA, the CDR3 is TGTGCCAGTAGTATAGGCCAGGGCGGGACCTACGAGCAGTACTTC. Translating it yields CASSIGQGGTYEQYF.